What follows are 6 T cell receptor beta chains derived from one specimen sequenced in a study of PD-L1 blockade in urothelial cancer (TCRdb year 2017). The sample's time point label, decoded: pretreatment peripheral blood. Library creation used the immunoSEQ multiplex PCR assay. The table was pulled from immuneACCESS by TCRdb, which kept in-frame rearrangements only. Such tables lose some clones; where checked, under half of the loss comes from unresolved V genes, and the rest has no known cause. The sample table contains roughly 56,000 clones; only one count was recorded for 86% of them. The biggest ten clones account for approximately 23% of the sample. Sequenced material: PBMCs, taken around atezolizumab (anti-PD-L1) treatment. These receptors came from a man in his sixties with urothelial cancer.

The V gene is TRBV27, the J gene TRBJ1-2; D is perhaps TRBD1 (5 bases). The length of the CDR3 is 13 residues. Germline CDR1 and CDR2: MNHEY and SMNVEV (reference sequence). Trimming cost V 7 bases and J 4 bases, with 13 bases left between them. The CDR3 sequence: CASKREGRYGYTF. CDR3 coding DNA: TGTGCCAGCAAGAGGGAGGGGCGCTATGGCTACACCTTC.

This chain joins TRBV5-1 and TRBJ1-1, with 8 bases identical to TRBD1. The germline gives CDR1 SGHRS, CDR2 YFSETQ. This CDR3 comprises 14 residues. V lost 4 bases, J lost 1 base, and 3 bases stayed unmatched. The CDR3: CASSAGTGNTEAFF. The CDR3 bases are TGCGCCAGCAGCGCCGGGACAGGGAACACTGAAGCTTTCTTT.

Only a few counts were recorded for this clone. The chain uses TRBV28 and TRBJ2-1, with 7 bases that match TRBD2. Germline-derived CDR1 and CDR2 are MDHEN and SYDVKM. The CDR3 totals 16 residues. V trimming: 4 bases; J trimming: 8 bases; junction bases outside the gene matches: 14. The CDR3 DNA reads TGTGCCAGCAGTTCACCGCCCGGGGCGGGGGAGGATGAGCAGTTCTTC. It yields the protein CASSSPPGAGEDEQFF.

V is TRBV5-4 and J is TRBJ2-7; 9 bases line up with TRBD1. J was trimmed by 3 bases and V by 4 bases; bases with no gene match: 5. The CDR3 sequence is 14 residues long. The germline V gene has CDR1 SGHNT and CDR2 YYREEE (reference sequence). The CDR3 loop reads CASSRQTGGYEQYF. CDR3 in DNA: TGTGCCAGCAGCCGCCAGACAGGGGGCTACGAGCAGTACTTC.

The rearrangement uses TRBV2 and TRBJ2-7; no definite D call. The CDR3 contains 14 residues. The V and J ends lost 6 bases and 0 bases respectively, with 12 bases between them. Germline-derived CDR1 and CDR2 are SNHLY and FYNNEI. The CDR3 protein is CASRSQQLSYEQYF. CDR3 coding DNA: TGTGCCAGCAGATCACAGCAGCTCTCCTACGAGCAGTACTTC.

In DNA form, the CDR3 reads TGTGCCTCCCGACAGGGGTTAATGAACACTGAAGCTTTCTTT. Amino acid sequence: CASRQGLMNTEAFF. This chain links TRBV19 with TRBJ1-1, with 8 bases fitting TRBD1. V lost 11 bases, J lost 0 bases, and 8 bases stayed unmatched. Looked up from germline, CDR1 is LNHDA and CDR2 is SQIVND (reference sequence). This CDR3 is built from 14 residues.